The next 4 T cell receptor beta chains were all read from a single sample in a study of blood T cell repertoires in COVID-19. TCRdb keeps only in-frame clones here, not all; method: immunoSEQ multiplex PCR. The sample records fewer than 250,000 clones, around 84% being singletons. Input material: peripheral blood. The origin of the receptors is a man in his thirties or forties with active or convalescent COVID-19.

This sequence joins TRBV7-9 and TRBJ1-2; D is possibly TRBD1 (6 bases). The CDR3 covers 13 residues. Trimming removed 4 bases from V and 1 base from J, with 7 bases in between. Per germline, CDR1 SEHNR and CDR2 FQNEAQ (reference sequence). The CDR3 here is CASSYRDNYGYTF. CDR3 coding DNA: TGTGCCAGCAGCTACAGGGATAACTATGGCTACACCTTC.

The J gene is TRBJ2-7, the V gene TRBV9, with 9 bases lining up with TRBD2. The V gene end was trimmed by 2 bases and the J gene end by 6 bases; junction bases not matched to a gene: 12. The CDR3 runs to 16 residues. The germline V gene has CDR1 SGDLS and CDR2 YYNGEE. The CDR3 DNA is TGTGCCAGCAGCGTGGGCGGGAGGGCCACAGGATTCGAGCAGTACTTC. Protein: CASSVGGRATGFEQYF.

In its sample, this clone was seen once. The chain joins TRBV19 to TRBJ1-4, with 8 bases lining up with TRBD1. The CDR3 is made up of 18 amino acids. Trimming cost V 7 bases and J 0 bases; bases outside gene matches: 13. The germline gives CDR1 LNHDA, CDR2 SQIVND (reference sequence). CDR3 coding DNA: TGTGCCAGTAACCTACGGACAGGGTCGGGAGCAACTAATGAAAAACTGTTTTTT. This codes for CASNLRTGSGATNEKLFF.

V is TRBV4-1 and J is TRBJ1-4; D not resolved. Trimming shortened V by 4 bases and J by 6 bases, and 6 bases separated the two germline ends. CDR3 length equals 12 residues. Germline values: CDR1 MGHRA, CDR2 YSYEKL. CDR3 amino acids: CASSPRDEKLFF. CDR3 bases: TGCGCCAGCAGCCCCCGGGATGAAAAACTGTTTTTT.